The 20 T cell receptor beta chains presented below share a single source sample, sequenced in a study of CD8 T cells in Susac syndrome. With random hexamers, 0.5 to 1 ug RNA was reverse transcribed. TCRdb reprocessed the immunoSEQ multiplex PCR reads with MiXCR, giving one entry per CDR3 protein. The top ten hold roughly 0.094% of the sample, which has roughly 120,000 distinct CDR3 sequences, about 92% seen once. The sample consisted of CD4+ T cells from PBMCs. The receptors come from a human donor with multiple sclerosis.

The chain recombines TRBV2 with TRBJ2-5; D is undetermined. Trimming stripped 1 base from V and 6 bases from J, with 0 bases between. This CDR3 is built from 10 residues. Per the germline V gene, CDR1 is SNHLY and CDR2 is FYNNEI. CDR3 in DNA: TGTGCCAGCAGTGAAGAGACCCAGTACTTC. Translated: CASSEETQYF.

The genes are TRBV9 and TRBJ1-6; D unclear. From germline, CDR1 is SGDLS and CDR2 YYNGEE. The CDR3 covers 14 residues. V dropped 0 bases and J dropped 7 bases, with 8 bases sitting between them. DNA of the CDR3: TGTGCCAGCAGCGTAGGGGTAGGCAATTCACCCCTCCACTTT. As protein: CASSVGVGNSPLHF.

The rearrangement joins TRBV3-1 to TRBJ2-3; D not certain. V was pared by 8 bases and J by 3 bases, with 9 bases between. The germline gives CDR1 LGHDT, CDR2 YNNKEL (reference sequence). The CDR3 runs to 12 residues. The CDR3 sequence: CASGYTTDTQYF. The CDR3 DNA is TGTGCCAGCGGCTACACGACAGATACGCAGTATTTT.

J is TRBJ2-1 and V is TRBV7-3; D gene unclear. CDR3 length: 13 residues. The germline CDR1 and CDR2 sequences are SGHTA and FQGTGA. The V and J ends lost 5 bases and 6 bases respectively, with 11 bases between them. CDR3 sequence reads: CASSPLSANEQFF. The CDR3 nucleotides are TGTGCCAGCAGCCCCTTGTCGGCCAATGAGCAGTTCTTC.

J is TRBJ2-7 and V is TRBV12-3 or TRBV12-4; D unclear. Deletions cut 2 bases from V and 4 bases from J, with 9 bases between. CDR3 length equals 13 residues. This CDR3 is CASSLQPGYEQYF. The CDR3 nucleotides are TGTGCCAGCAGTTTACAGCCCGGGTACGAGCAGTACTTC.

This chain joins TRBV19 and TRBJ2-7, with D hard to call. The CDR3 spans 13 residues. V gave up 4 bases and J gave up 5 bases, with 12 bases separating them. Germline V CDR1 and CDR2: LNHDA, SQIVND (reference sequence). CDR3 nucleotide sequence: TGTGCCAGTAGTACCCTTGGGGTGGACGAGCAGTACTTC. This encodes CASSTLGVDEQYF.

The chain is built from TRBV5-1 and TRBJ2-5; 11 positions match TRBD1. The junction had 5 bases not matched to a gene; V was cut back by 7 bases and J by 3 bases. Germline CDR1 and CDR2: SGHRS and YFSETQ. The CDR3 has 14 residues. The CDR3 DNA sequence: TGCGCCAGCGCACGGACAGGGGGCAAAGAGACCCAGTACTTC. Encoded protein: CASARTGGKETQYF.

The genes are TRBV5-6 and TRBJ2-5, with D perhaps assigned TRBD1 or TRBD2 (6 bases each). V dropped 6 bases and J dropped 9 bases, with 18 bases sitting between them. Germline lookup yields CDR1 SGHDT and CDR2 YYEEEE. This CDR3 contains 13 residues. This CDR3 is CASNNRGQIAQYF. Written as DNA, the CDR3 is TGTGCCAGCAATAACCGGGGGCAGATAGCCCAGTACTTC.

This chain links TRBV4-1 with TRBJ1-2; no reliable D call. The CDR3 is made up of 13 amino acids. Trimming took off 3 bases at V and 9 bases at J, with 14 bases between the two ends. Germline CDR1 MGHRA, CDR2 YSYEKL. The CDR3 here is CASSHGGGVRYTF. Written as DNA, the CDR3 is TGCGCCAGCAGCCACGGAGGCGGGGTGCGCTACACCTTC.

CDR3 nucleotide sequence: TGTGCCACCAGCGCCCTTCGAGGGGTGACTGAAGCTTTCTTT. It yields the protein CATSALRGVTEAFF. The rearrangement joins TRBV15 to TRBJ1-1; D possibly corresponds to TRBD1 (5 bases). V was cut by 5 bases and J by 5 bases, with 15 bases left in between. The length of the CDR3 is 14 residues. Germline V gene sequence: CDR1 LNHNV, CDR2 YYDKDF (reference sequence).

This clonotype was counted a single time. The gene calls are TRBV2 and TRBJ1-2; D is uncertain. The V end was cut by 8 bases, the J end by 1 base, with 11 bases between. The CDR3 sequence is 13 residues long. Germline-derived CDR1 and CDR2 are SNHLY and FYNNEI. CDR3 DNA sequence: TGTGCCAGCTTGGACCTTGATAACTATGGCTACACCTTC. As protein: CASLDLDNYGYTF.

The chain employs TRBV24-1 and TRBJ2-6, with TRBD1 matching over 7 bases. The J segment lost 0 bases and the V segment lost 6 bases, leaving 4 bases of the junction unmatched. The CDR3 is 16 residues long. Germline lookup yields CDR1 KGHDR and CDR2 SFDVKD. CDR3 DNA sequence: TGTGCCACCAGTCCGACAGGGCTCTCTGGGGCCAACGTCCTGACTTTC. Translating it yields CATSPTGLSGANVLTF.

The chain combines TRBV2 with TRBJ2-3; the match to TRBD2 covers 7 bases. Germline values: CDR1 SNHLY, CDR2 FYNNEI. The trim removed 7 bases at V and 3 bases at J, leaving 7 bases unmatched. The CDR3 has 14 residues. This CDR3 is CASTAGVLTDTQYF. CDR3 DNA sequence: TGTGCCAGCACGGCGGGGGTTCTGACAGATACGCAGTATTTT.

CDR3 DNA sequence: TGTGCCAGCCTATCCTCCGGGACTAGCTCGCAGTTCTTC. This encodes CASLSSGTSSQFF. The chain joins TRBV2 to TRBJ2-1, with 9 bases lining up with TRBD2. Trimming took 8 bases from V and 12 from J; bases not matched to a gene: 11. CDR1 SNHLY and CDR2 FYNNEI come from the germline V gene. The CDR3 is made up of 13 amino acids.

The rearrangement links TRBV27 to TRBJ1-1, with TRBD1 matching 8 bases. Germline CDR1 reads MNHEY; CDR2 reads SMNVEV (reference sequence). The CDR3 contains 14 residues. V lost 5 bases to trimming and J lost 5 bases; unmatched junction nucleotides: 7. CDR3 sequence: CASSQGARWTEAFF. CDR3 coding DNA: TGTGCCAGCAGTCAGGGGGCCCGTTGGACTGAAGCTTTCTTT.

Comments on this clonotype: The junction departs from germline at one end; a sequencing error may be responsible. The rearrangement joins TRBV7-2 to TRBJ1-1; no definite D call. The length of the CDR3 is 12 residues. Germline values: CDR1 SGHTA, CDR2 FQGNSA. CDR3 sequence reads: CASSSVTPEAFF. CDR3 sequence (DNA): TGCGCCAGCAGCTCGGTAACACCTGAAGCTTTCTTT.

This chain connects TRBV12-3 or TRBV12-4 to TRBJ2-7; weak D call: TRBD1 (6 bases). The CDR3 sequence is 13 residues long. Trimming removed 2 bases from V and 3 bases from J, with 8 bases in between. This chain's CDR3 is CASSLRDNYEQYF. The CDR3 DNA reads TGTGCCAGCAGTTTAAGGGACAACTACGAGCAGTACTTC.

This chain links TRBV6-6 with TRBJ2-7; no firm D call. There are 13 residues in the CDR3. Looked up from germline, CDR1 is MNHNY and CDR2 is SVGAGI (reference sequence). The V end lost 4 bases, the J end lost 5 bases, and 12 bases lay between the germline ends. The CDR3 reads CASSSISLNEQYF. For the CDR3, the DNA is TGTGCCAGCAGTTCAATATCATTGAACGAGCAGTACTTC.

This chain links TRBV18 with TRBJ2-1; 9 bases are a match to TRBD2. This CDR3 has 15 residues. J was trimmed by 3 bases and V by 3 bases; bases with no gene match: 3. The germline V gene encodes CDR1 KGHSH and CDR2 LQKENI. The CDR3 protein is CASSPAGGLYNEQFF. The DNA for the CDR3 is TGTGCCAGCTCACCGGCGGGGGGGCTCTACAATGAGCAGTTCTTC.

The genes are TRBV28 and TRBJ1-6; 7 bases map to TRBD1. This CDR3 has 12 amino acids. CDR1 and CDR2 from the germline V gene are MDHEN and SYDVKM. J was trimmed by 10 bases and V by 7 bases; bases with no gene match: 4. CDR3 nucleotides: TGTGCCAGCACGTTACAGGGGTCACCCCTCCACTTT. Amino acid sequence: CASTLQGSPLHF. Full variable domain (missing parts from reference TRBV28 and TRBJ1-6): DVKVTQSSRYLVKRTGEKVFLECVQDMDHENMFWYRQDPGLGLRLIYFSYDVKMKEKGDIPEGYSVSREKKERFSLILESASTNQTSMYLCASTLQGSPLHFGNGTRLTVT.